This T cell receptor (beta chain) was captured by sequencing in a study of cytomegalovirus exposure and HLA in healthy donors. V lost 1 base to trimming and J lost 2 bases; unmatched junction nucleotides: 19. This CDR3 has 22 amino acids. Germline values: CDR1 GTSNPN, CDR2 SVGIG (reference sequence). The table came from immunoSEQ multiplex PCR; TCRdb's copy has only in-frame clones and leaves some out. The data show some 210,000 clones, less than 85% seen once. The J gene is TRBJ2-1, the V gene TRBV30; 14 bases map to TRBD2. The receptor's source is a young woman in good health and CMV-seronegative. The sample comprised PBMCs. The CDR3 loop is CAWSALRSGTSGRRLTYNEQFF. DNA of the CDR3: TGTGCCTGGAGTGCCTTACGATCCGGGACTAGCGGGAGACGGTTAACCTACAATGAGCAGTTCTTC. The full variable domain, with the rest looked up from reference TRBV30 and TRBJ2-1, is SQTIHQWPATLVQPVGSPLSLECTVEGTSNPNLYWYRQAAGRGLQLLFYSVGIGQISSEVPQNLSASRPQDRQFILSSKKLLLSDSGFYLCAWSALRSGTSGRRLTYNEQFFGPGTRLTVL.